Presented here are 26 T cell receptor beta chains from one specimen sequenced in a study of T cell responses to AZD1222 COVID-19 vaccine. Here immunoSEQ multiplex PCR was the method, and the copy in TCRdb shows in-frame clones only, minus some. This sample carries about 96,000 clones, 85% to 90% of them seen once, and the ten largest clones take approximately 2.8%. The starting material was peripheral blood, obtained on day 0 of AZD1222 vaccination. These receptors came from an adult in good health.

This rearrangement joins TRBV28 to TRBJ1-5; tentative D call: TRBD1 (5 bases). The CDR3 has 15 amino acids. Germline CDR1 is MDHEN and CDR2 is SYDVKM. The germline V and J ends were trimmed by 1 base and 6 bases, with 13 bases remaining between them. The CDR3 region has the DNA TGTGCCAGCAGTTTATTGAGTCAGGGAAGTCAGCCCCAGCATTTT. This sequence encodes CASSLLSQGSQPQHF.

The chain has TRBV23-1 and TRBJ2-7; 16 bases fit TRBD2. TRBV23-1 is an ORF, with its function uncertain. This CDR3 contains 21 residues. Trimming removed 1 base from V and 3 bases from J; junction bases left unmatched: 15. The DNA for the CDR3 is TGCGCCAGCAGTCAATATTTCTTAGGGACTAGCGGGAGGGCCTATTTCTACGAGCAGTACTTC. Translating it yields CASSQYFLGTSGRAYFYEQYF.

J is TRBJ2-7 and V is TRBV18, with TRBD1 matching over 9 bases. Trimming took 3 bases from V and 1 from J; bases not matched to a gene: 4. Germline V lookup: CDR1 KGHSH, CDR2 LQKENI. The CDR3 contains 15 residues. The CDR3 spells CASSPLGQGSYEQYF. CDR3 nucleotide sequence: TGTGCCAGCTCACCTTTGGGACAGGGTTCCTACGAGCAGTACTTC.

This chain connects TRBV12-3 or TRBV12-4 to TRBJ1-1; the D gene is possibly TRBD1 (5 bases). V was clipped by 5 bases and J by 11 bases, with 15 bases between them. This CDR3 is 12 amino acids long. CDR3 amino acids: CASSRQFGPAFF. CDR3 bases: TGTGCCAGCAGTCGACAGTTCGGACCCGCTTTCTTT.

This clone was observed a single time. The V gene is TRBV7-2, the J gene TRBJ2-7; 7 bases are a match to TRBD1. This CDR3 comprises 13 residues. The ends lost 5 bases at V and 4 bases at J; junction bases unmatched: 5. Germline values: CDR1 SGHTA, CDR2 FQGNSA. The CDR3 region has the DNA TGTGCCAGCAGCCTAACAGGGGCGTACGAGCAGTACTTC. Protein product: CASSLTGAYEQYF.

The genes are TRBV18 and TRBJ1-1, with D hard to call. This CDR3 region has 13 residues. Germline CDR1 reads KGHSH; CDR2 reads LQKENI. V dropped 4 bases and J dropped 3 bases, with 9 bases sitting between them. CDR3 region: CASSQVPDTEAFF. In nucleotides, the CDR3 is TGTGCCAGCTCACAGGTTCCGGACACTGAAGCTTTCTTT.

The chain recombines TRBV5-1 with TRBJ1-2, with 7 bases fitting TRBD1. CDR1 is SGHRS, CDR2 YFSETQ, per germline. The CDR3 sequence is 15 residues long. J lost 8 bases, V lost 3 bases, and 13 bases had no gene match. CDR3 coding DNA: TGCGCCAGCAGCTGGGGGACAGAGGGAATAGGAGGCTACACCTTC. This encodes CASSWGTEGIGGYTF.

The chain combines TRBV2 with TRBJ1-2; D remains unclear. This CDR3 comprises 15 residues. The V gene lost 8 bases and the J gene lost 2 bases, with 18 bases spanning the gap. CDR1 is SNHLY and CDR2 is FYNNEI in the germline V gene. CDR3: CASGRPLTLNYGYTF. CDR3 DNA sequence: TGTGCCAGCGGCCGCCCACTGACATTAAACTATGGCTACACCTTC. The full variable domain, with the rest looked up from reference TRBV2 and TRBJ1-2, is EPEVTQTPSHQVTQMGQEVILRCVPISNHLYFYWYRQILGQKVEFLVSFYNNEISEKSEIFDDQFSVERPDGSNFTLKIRSTKLEDSAMYFCASGRPLTLNYGYTFGSGTRLTVV.

This clone came up once. The J gene is TRBJ2-3, the V gene TRBV6-6; possible D gene TRBD2, 5 bases. This CDR3 contains 15 residues. Deletions cut 0 bases from V and 2 bases from J, with 9 bases between. Germline values: CDR1 MNHNY, CDR2 SVGAGI (reference sequence). In DNA form, the CDR3 reads TGTGCCAGCAGTTACTCAAAGCGGTTCACAGATACGCAGTATTTT. Translated: CASSYSKRFTDTQYF.

The chain combines TRBV29-1 with TRBJ1-1; possibly TRBD1 for D (6 bases). CDR3 size: 12 residues. The germline V and J ends were trimmed by 3 bases and 5 bases, with 10 bases remaining between them. Germline V gene sequence: CDR1 SQVTM, CDR2 ANQGSEA. CDR3: CSVDWGPTEAFF. CDR3 in DNA: TGCAGCGTTGATTGGGGGCCGACTGAAGCTTTCTTT.

The V call is TRBV7-9, the J call TRBJ1-3, with 7 positions matching TRBD1. There are 15 residues in the CDR3. Germline assignment: CDR1 SEHNR and CDR2 FQNEAQ (reference sequence). V was pared by 1 base and J by 8 bases, with 8 bases of the junction left unmatched. The CDR3 region has the DNA TGTGCCAGCAGCTTAGTATCTGCAGGGGGAGACACCATATATTTT. Protein product: CASSLVSAGGDTIYF.

This chain uses TRBV7-8 with TRBJ2-1, with 10 bases lining up with TRBD2. The V and J ends lost 2 bases and 8 bases, in that order; junction bases with no gene match: 15. Germline loops: CDR1 SGHVS, CDR2 FQNEAQ. The CDR3 is 18 residues long. CDR3 sequence: CASSLYGSRGLASYEQFF. CDR3 DNA: TGTGCCAGCAGCTTATATGGCTCGCGGGGACTAGCGTCGTATGAGCAGTTCTTC.

The chain recombines TRBV3-1 (or the pseudogene TRBV3-2) with TRBJ2-1; D gene unclear. This CDR3 contains 11 residues. V was clipped by 4 bases and J by 4 bases, with 2 bases between them. The germline V gene has CDR1 LGHDT and CDR2 YNNKEL (reference sequence). In nucleotides, the CDR3 is TGTGCCAGCAGCCTTTACAATGAGCAGTTCTTC. Translated: CASSLYNEQFF.

This clone appeared a single time. The chain recombines TRBV28 with TRBJ2-3; D perhaps matches TRBD2 (6 bases). V lost 6 bases, J lost 0 bases, and 13 bases lay in between. The germline CDR1 and CDR2 sequences are MDHEN and SYDVKM. CDR3 length: 15 residues. The CDR3 DNA is TGTGCCAGCAGCGACGGGACTGCTAGCACAGATACGCAGTATTTT. Residues: CASSDGTASTDTQYF.

This chain links TRBV24-1 with TRBJ2-2, with D unresolved. This CDR3 spans 14 amino acids. The V and J ends lost 3 bases and 4 bases respectively, with 8 bases between them. Germline CDR1 KGHDR, CDR2 SFDVKD. The CDR3 bases are TGTGCCACCAGTGATATTGCGACCACCGGGGAGCTGTTTTTT. Residues: CATSDIATTGELFF.

The chain has TRBV28 and TRBJ1-1; D is unresolved. The germline CDR1 and CDR2 sequences are MDHEN and SYDVKM. Trimming took 3 bases from V and 5 from J, leaving 10 bases between them. CDR3 length equals 13 residues. CDR3 bases: TGTGCCAGCAGTTTGGATGGAGGGACTGAAGCTTTCTTT. It yields the protein CASSLDGGTEAFF.

Here the CDR3 DNA reads TGTGCCAGCAGCCCAGGACAGGGTGGATACACAGATACGCAGTATTTT. It yields the protein CASSPGQGGYTDTQYF. The V and J genes are TRBV11-3 and TRBJ2-3; TRBD1 matches 8 bases. Germline V lookup: CDR1 SGHNT, CDR2 YENEEA. CDR3 length: 16 amino acids. V gave up 5 bases and J gave up 2 bases; unmatched junction bases: 9.

The chain combines TRBV6-5 with TRBJ2-1; 15 bases map to TRBD2. This CDR3 comprises 13 residues. The V gene's germline CDR1 is MNHEY and CDR2 SVGAGI. Unmatched junction bases numbered 4, after V lost 6 bases and J lost 13 bases. Here the CDR3 DNA reads TGTGCCAGCAGCCGGACTAGCGGGAGGGACCAGTTCTTC. Translated: CASSRTSGRDQFF.

This chain links TRBV4-1 with TRBJ1-1; D may be TRBD1 (6 bases). V lost 4 bases to trimming and J lost 4 bases, with 22 bases between them. Germline V CDR1 and CDR2: MGHRA, YSYEKL. The CDR3 sequence is 17 residues long. CDR3 coding DNA: TGCGCCAGCAGCCTGTATACGGACAGATCTTCTAGCACTGAAGCTTTCTTT. It specifies CASSLYTDRSSSTEAFF.

The V gene is TRBV19, the J gene TRBJ1-1; the D gene is possibly TRBD1 (5 bases). V lost 1 base to trimming and J lost 1 base, with 10 bases between them. Germline loops: CDR1 LNHDA, CDR2 SQIVND (reference sequence). This CDR3 contains 15 residues. CDR3 amino acids: CASSIGGRPNTEAFF. DNA for the CDR3: TGTGCCAGTAGTATAGGGGGCAGGCCGAACACTGAAGCTTTCTTT. The full variable domain, rest sourced from reference TRBV19 and TRBJ1-1, is DGGITQSPKYLFRKEGQNVTLSCEQNLNHDAMYWYRQDPGQGLRLIYYSQIVNDFQKGDIAEGYSVSREKKESFPLTVTSAQKNPTAFYLCASSIGGRPNTEAFFGQGTRLTVV.

V gene TRBV5-8 combines with J gene TRBJ2-7; 11 bases line up with TRBD1. Germline V gene lookup returns CDR1 SGHTS and CDR2 YDEGEE. The ends lost 4 bases at V and 4 bases at J; junction bases unmatched: 13. This CDR3 has 17 amino acids. CDR3 region: CASSKRRTGGRGYEQYF. The CDR3 region has the DNA TGTGCCAGCAGCAAACGCCGGACAGGGGGCAGGGGTTACGAGCAGTACTTC.

This chain joins TRBV9 and TRBJ2-3, with D possibly being TRBD1 (6 bases). Germline CDR1 reads SGDLS; CDR2 reads YYNGEE. V shed 1 base and J shed 0 bases, with 12 bases lying between them. The CDR3 contains 16 residues. CDR3: CASSVRGGDSTDTQYF. As DNA, the CDR3 is TGTGCCAGCAGCGTAAGAGGGGGTGACAGCACAGATACGCAGTATTTT. The full variable domain, in which reference TRBV9 and TRBJ2-3 provide the parts outside the CDR3, is DSGVTQTPKHLITATGQRVTLRCSPRSGDLSVYWYQQSLDQGLQFLIQYYNGEERAKGNILERFSAQQFPDLHSELNLSSLELGDSALYFCASSVRGGDSTDTQYFGPGTRLTVL.

The chain employs TRBV29-1 and TRBJ1-1; possibly TRBD1 for D (6 bases). This CDR3 comprises 15 residues. V was clipped by 6 bases and J by 0 bases, with 17 bases between them. Germline V gene lookup returns CDR1 SQVTM and CDR2 ANQGSEA. CDR3 sequence (DNA): TGCAGCGTGGGAGGCCACAGGGTCTTGAACACTGAAGCTTTCTTT. It is translated as CSVGGHRVLNTEAFF.

This clone was seen only once. The rearrangement joins TRBV6-1 to TRBJ1-5, with 9 bases matching TRBD1. The germline V gene has CDR1 MNHNS and CDR2 SASEGT. J lost 7 bases, V lost 5 bases, and 6 bases had no gene match. This CDR3 has 14 amino acids. The CDR3: CASSPRDREQPQHF. The CDR3 region has the DNA TGTGCCAGCAGTCCCCGGGACAGGGAACAGCCCCAGCATTTT.

The genes are TRBV19 and TRBJ2-2, with D perhaps TRBD1 (6 bases). In germline, CDR1 is LNHDA, CDR2 SQIVND (reference sequence). Trimming stripped 9 bases from V and 0 bases from J, with 11 bases between. This CDR3 region has 14 residues. The CDR3 sequence is CASLKGANTGELFF. In DNA, the CDR3 is TGTGCCAGCCTCAAGGGGGCGAACACCGGGGAGCTGTTTTTT.

This clone was counted a single time. The chain recombines TRBV5-4 with TRBJ1-4; D might be TRBD1 (6 bases). CDR1 and CDR2 from the germline V gene are SGHNT and YYREEE (reference sequence). This CDR3 is 15 amino acids long. V lost 3 bases and J lost 8, with 17 bases in between. CDR3 residues: CASSSSTGNGEKLFF. The CDR3 DNA follows: TGTGCCAGCAGCTCTAGTACAGGGAACGGCGAAAAACTGTTTTTT. Variable domain in full (rest from reference TRBV5-4 and TRBJ1-4): ETGVTQSPTHLIKTRGQQVTLRCSSQSGHNTVSWYQQALGQGPQFIFQYYREEENGRGNFPPRFSGLQFPNYSSELNVNALELDDSALYLCASSSSTGNGEKLFFGSGTQLSVL.